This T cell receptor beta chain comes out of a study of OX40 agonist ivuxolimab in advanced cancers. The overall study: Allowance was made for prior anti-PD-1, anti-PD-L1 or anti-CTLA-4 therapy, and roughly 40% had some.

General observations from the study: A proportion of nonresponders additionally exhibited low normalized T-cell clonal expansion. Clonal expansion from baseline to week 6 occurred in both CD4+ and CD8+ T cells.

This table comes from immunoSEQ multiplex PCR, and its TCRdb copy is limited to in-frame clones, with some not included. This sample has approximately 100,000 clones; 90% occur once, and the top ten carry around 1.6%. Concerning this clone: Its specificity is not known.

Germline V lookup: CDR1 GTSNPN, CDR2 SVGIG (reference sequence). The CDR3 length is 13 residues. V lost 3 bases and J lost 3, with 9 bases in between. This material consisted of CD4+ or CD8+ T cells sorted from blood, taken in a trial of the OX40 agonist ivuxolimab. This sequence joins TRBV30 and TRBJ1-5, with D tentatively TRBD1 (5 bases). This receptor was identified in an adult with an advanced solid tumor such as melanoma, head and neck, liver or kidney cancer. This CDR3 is CAWSMGDNQPQHF. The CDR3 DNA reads TGTGCCTGGAGCATGGGGGACAATCAGCCCCAGCATTTT.